This TCR beta chain derives from a study of molecular identifiers for immune sequencing clone quantification. As to this clonotype: Its antigen is not known.

The CDR3 has 15 residues. Deletions cut 0 bases from V and 4 bases from J, with 12 bases between. Germline lookup yields CDR1 DFQATT and CDR2 SNEGSKA (reference sequence). Study-level points and caveats: The share of molecules held by clones above 20 RNA copies was over 97% in effector cells and under 1% in naive cells.

TCRdb called the PCR reads again in MiXCR, with one record for every CDR3 protein. The sample comprises hundreds of thousands of distinct CDR3 sequences, 25% of which are singletons, and about 0.8% rests with the top ten. The rearrangement links TRBV20-1 to TRBJ2-2; D not resolved. The sequence came from a human donor in good health. Some libraries in this study had Jurkat cell RNA spiked in. The sequenced sample was naive CD8+ T cells from blood, with Jurkat cell RNA spiked in. The sample's subset: FACS-sorted CD8+CD4-CCR7+CD45RA+ naive T cells. The chain's CDR3 is CSARDSGTSTGELFF. The CDR3 DNA reads as TGCAGTGCTAGAGATTCCGGAACCTCCACCGGGGAGCTGTTTTTT.